Included here is one T cell receptor (beta chain) sequence, with context. No antigen is known for it. This specimen comes from a study of T cell responses to AZD1222 COVID-19 vaccine. Germline V gene data show CDR1 as LNHDA and CDR2 as SQIVND (reference sequence). Losses at the gene ends were 3 bases for V and 2 bases for J; bases not matched to a gene: 8. This CDR3 is built from 17 residues. Method: immunoSEQ multiplex PCR; TCRdb's copy keeps in-frame clones and lacks some. The table lists some 140,000 clones, 93% of them singletons. Regarding the study as a whole: Dominant CD4 TCR responses targeted spike regions 160-218 and 743-854.

The chain carries TRBV19 and TRBJ2-3, with 10 nucleotides matching TRBD2. The specimen was peripheral blood, collected on day 0 of AZD1222 vaccination. The clonotype comes from an adult in good health. CDR3 amino acids: CASSMWLAGAITDTQYF. CDR3 nucleotide sequence: TGTGCCAGTAGTATGTGGCTAGCGGGGGCCATCACAGATACGCAGTATTTT.